These 16 T cell receptor beta chains came from one sample sequenced in a study of T cells in Graves' hyperthyroidism and ophthalmopathy. TCR beta CDR3 sequences were amplified from RNA transcripts. The HTBI set primed first-round TCR CDR3 RT-PCR. TCRdb independently ran MiXCR on the multiplex PCR reads; one entry per CDR3 protein. The profile shows fewer than 450,000 distinct CDR3 sequences, 11% to 15% of them singletons. The specimen was blood. The receptors stem from a man in his forties or fifties with Graves' ophthalmopathy.

The chain recombines TRBV5-1 with TRBJ1-2, with D unresolved. V was trimmed by 2 bases and J by 3 bases, leaving 11 bases between them. CDR3 length: 14 residues. The germline gives CDR1 SGHRS, CDR2 YFSETQ. The CDR3 DNA follows: TGCGCCAGCAGCTTAATGGACGGCTACTATGGCTACACCTTC. Its translation is CASSLMDGYYGYTF.

The chain recombines TRBV9 with TRBJ1-2; D gene ambiguous. The CDR3 spans 12 residues. Looked up from germline, CDR1 is SGDLS and CDR2 is YYNGEE. Trimming pared 3 bases from V and 4 bases from J, leaving 7 bases between. CDR3 region: CASSDYGYGYTF. DNA for the CDR3: TGTGCCAGCAGCGATTACGGCTATGGCTACACCTTC.

This clonotype was seen repeatedly, ten times or more. The chain links TRBV20-1 to TRBJ1-6; 7 bases map to TRBD1. The V segment lost 5 bases and the J segment 3 bases; nucleotides outside the gene matches: 7. Germline V gene sequence: CDR1 DFQATT, CDR2 SNEGSKA (reference sequence). CDR3 length: 15 residues. CDR3 bases: TGCAGTGCTGATTCAGGGGGAAACTATAATTCACCCCTCCACTTT. Amino acids: CSADSGGNYNSPLHF.

Notes on this clonotype: This may be a read error, as it is one base from a much larger clone. The J gene is TRBJ2-1, the V gene TRBV10-3; a weak D match, TRBD1 (6 bases). Germline CDR1 ENHRY, CDR2 SYGVKD. The CDR3 is 14 residues long. The ends were cut back, 3 bases at V and 13 bases at J, with 19 bases in the middle. CDR3 DNA sequence: TGTGCCATCAGTGATCAGGGGAAGGGAGAGACCCAGTTCTTC. It translates to CAISDQGKGETQFF.

The sample holds many counts of this clonotype. The rearrangement links TRBV28 to TRBJ2-7; D is undetermined. The CDR3 runs to 15 residues. The germline V and J ends were trimmed by 4 bases and 3 bases, with 16 bases remaining between them. Germline V gene data show CDR1 as MDHEN and CDR2 as SYDVKM. The CDR3 is CASSSPQARHYEQYF. DNA for the CDR3: TGTGCCAGCAGTTCCCCTCAGGCGCGACACTACGAGCAGTACTTC.

Only a few counts were recorded for this clonotype. This sequence joins TRBV19 and TRBJ2-7, with TRBD2 as a possible D gene (6 bases). This CDR3 is built from 12 residues. V was cut by 9 bases and J by 6 bases, with 15 bases left in between. Germline lookup yields CDR1 LNHDA and CDR2 SQIVND (reference sequence). This CDR3 is CASGTGVGEQYF. CDR3 sequence (DNA): TGTGCCAGCGGTACGGGGGTTGGCGAGCAGTACTTC.

This clonotype was recorded a few times. The rearrangement joins TRBV2 to TRBJ2-1; D may correspond to TRBD1 or TRBD2 (5 bases each). The CDR3 runs 16 residues. In germline, CDR1 is SNHLY, CDR2 FYNNEI. Trimming pared 4 bases from V and 6 bases from J, leaving 19 bases between. CDR3 residues: CASSAEVRGVGNEQFF. In nucleotides, the CDR3 is TGTGCCAGCAGTGCCGAAGTTAGAGGGGTCGGCAATGAGCAGTTCTTC.

This clonotype has a handful of counts. J is TRBJ1-1 and V is TRBV28; 8 bases match TRBD1. V dropped 3 bases and J dropped 6; count of bases not matched to a gene: 9. CDR1 MDHEN and CDR2 SYDVKM come from the germline V gene. This CDR3 is 15 amino acids long. CDR3 amino acids: CASSFVAGGLSEAFF. The CDR3 DNA sequence: TGTGCCAGCAGTTTCGTGGCAGGGGGCTTATCTGAAGCTTTCTTT.

This clonotype was counted at least ten times. This rearrangement joins TRBV3-1 to TRBJ2-2; D gene ambiguous. Germline V lookup: CDR1 LGHDT, CDR2 YNNKEL (reference sequence). V was clipped by 4 bases and J by 2 bases, with 11 bases between them. This CDR3 is 15 amino acids long. CDR3 DNA sequence: TGTGCCAGCAGCCGCCGCTGGGGAAACACCGGGGAGCTGTTTTTT. Its protein is CASSRRWGNTGELFF.

In this sample, this clonotype turned up many times. The chain carries TRBV3-1 and TRBJ2-5; D remains ambiguous. The V and J ends lost 4 bases and 5 bases respectively, with 20 bases between them. The V gene's germline CDR1 is LGHDT and CDR2 YNNKEL (reference sequence). The CDR3 runs to 16 residues. In nucleotides, the CDR3 is TGTGCCAGCAGCCGCCTGGGTTCTATGGGTGCGGAGACCCAGTACTTC. Encoded protein: CASSRLGSMGAETQYF.

Ten or more counts support this clonotype. J is TRBJ2-7 and V is TRBV28; D possibly corresponds to TRBD2 (5 bases). The CDR3 length is 12 residues. Germline assignment: CDR1 MDHEN and CDR2 SYDVKM. As DNA, the CDR3 is TGTGCAACGGGGTTGAGGGAATACGAGCAGTACTTC. Encoded protein: CATGLREYEQYF.

This clonotype was seen once. Possible read error: a much larger clone is one base away. The J gene is TRBJ2-7, the V gene TRBV19; D is perhaps TRBD2 (5 bases). The V and J ends lost 3 bases and 6 bases respectively, with 9 bases between them. CDR1 is LNHDA and CDR2 is SQIVND in the germline V gene (reference sequence). The CDR3 sequence is 12 residues long. Here the CDR3 DNA reads TGTGCCAGTAGTATTGAGGGTACCGAGCAGTACTTC. Its protein is CASSIEGTEQYF.

This clonotype was counted at least ten times. CDR3 nucleotides: TGTGCCAGCTCACCCCTAACGACTAGCGGGACCCAAGAGACCCAGTACTTC. This encodes CASSPLTTSGTQETQYF. The genes are TRBV18 and TRBJ2-5, with TRBD2 matching 11 bases. Germline CDR1 KGHSH, CDR2 LQKENI. J was trimmed by 1 base and V by 3 bases; bases with no gene match: 7. The CDR3 is made up of 17 amino acids.

This clonotype was detected many times. V is TRBV12-3 or TRBV12-4 and J is TRBJ1-3; weak D call: TRBD1 (6 bases). The CDR3 length is 12 residues. The ends were cut back, 10 bases at V and 4 bases at J, with 11 bases in the middle. The CDR3 region has the DNA TGTGCCACACAGGGCGACGGAAACACCATATATTTT. Translated: CATQGDGNTIYF.

At least ten counts were recorded for this clonotype. The chain joins TRBV20-1 to TRBJ2-7, with TRBD1 matching 7 bases. Trimming removed 3 bases from V and 0 bases from J; junction bases left unmatched: 5. The CDR3 extends over 14 amino acids. Germline CDR1 reads DFQATT; CDR2 reads SNEGSKA (reference sequence). The CDR3 DNA reads as TGCAGTGCTAGCGGTGACAGGGACTCCTACGAGCAGTACTTC. Its translation is CSASGDRDSYEQYF.

This clonotype was picked up many times. V gene TRBV4-2 combines with J gene TRBJ2-5; a weak D match, TRBD2 (5 bases). The length of the CDR3 is 14 residues. Trimming took 1 base from V and 5 from J, leaving 11 bases between them. Germline V gene lookup returns CDR1 LGHNA and CDR2 YNFKEQ. CDR3 protein: CASSQVARGETQYF. DNA for the CDR3: TGTGCCAGCAGCCAAGTTGCCAGAGGGGAGACCCAGTACTTC.